This TCR beta chain was recorded in a study of shared clonotypes between healthy human individuals. This CDR3 contains 14 residues. Germline V gives CDR1 SGHRS, CDR2 YFSETQ. Trimming removed 1 base at V and 2 bases at J, with 9 bases between. Measured with immunoSEQ multiplex PCR; TCRdb has only the in-frame clones, and not every one. The table has nearly 1,000,000 clones, about three quarters seen once. The rearrangement links TRBV5-1 to TRBJ1-2; D remains ambiguous. The sample taken for sequencing was memory CD4+ T cells sorted from blood. Subset meaning: CD45RA-negative fraction. This TCR was sampled from a man aged 18 to 29 in good health. The DNA of the CDR3 is TGCGCCAGCAGCTTGTCCAGTACCAACTATGGCTACACCTTC. It encodes CASSLSSTNYGYTF. Drawing the rest from reference TRBV5-1 and TRBJ1-2, the complete variable domain is KAGVTQTPRYLIKTRGQQVTLSCSPISGHRSVSWYQQTPGQGLQFLFEYFSETQRNKGNFPGRFSGRQFSNSRSEMNVSTLELGDSALYLCASSLSSTNYGYTFGSGTRLTVV.